The clone carrying this TCR beta chain was recorded once. The CDR3 is made up of 14 amino acids. V was clipped by 5 bases and J by 5 bases; unmatched bases: 8. Looked up from germline, CDR1 is SNHLY and CDR2 is FYNNEI. This sample is part of a study of shared clonotypes between healthy human individuals. The assay was run at deep level. Produced via immunoSEQ multiplex PCR; TCRdb's table is partial and in-frame only. The data contain 2 million to 2.5 million clones, roughly 93% of them singletons. The receptor was isolated from a man between 18 and 29 years old in good health. Some clones in this sample may be carry-over from other donors' samples. The chain couples TRBV2 to TRBJ2-5; 7 nucleotides agree with TRBD1. The specimen was naive CD4+ T cells from PBMCs. The subset is: CD45RA+ positively selected. The CDR3 is CASSKTGLGETQYF. The CDR3 nucleotides read TGTGCCAGCAGTAAGACAGGGTTAGGGGAGACCCAGTACTTC.